Following are 27 T cell receptor beta chains from one sample sequenced in a study of T cells after posttransplantation cyclophosphamide. Clones were read by immunoSEQ multiplex PCR, and TCRdb kept only the in-frame ones, dropping some. The table has 4,000 to 6,000 clones, about two thirds seen once. Source material: memory CD8+ T cells sorted from blood. These receptors all stem from a woman aged 55-70 years in good health, CMV-negative, and a related stem cell transplant donor.

There are a few counts of this clone. The rearrangement joins TRBV6-4 to TRBJ2-1; TRBD2 matches at 10 bases. CDR3 length: 14 amino acids. The germline V gene has CDR1 MRHNA and CDR2 SNTAGT. The junction had 6 bases not matched to a gene; V was cut back by 5 bases and J by 8 bases. CDR3 residues: CASSTGTSVDEQFF. The CDR3 nucleotides read TGTGCCAGCAGTACTGGGACTAGCGTGGATGAGCAGTTCTTC.

This clone is deemed medium-sized (0.01 to 0.1%). The chain is built from TRBV27 and TRBJ2-2, with 7 bases identical to TRBD2. Germline CDR1 reads MNHEY; CDR2 reads SMNVEV (reference sequence). The CDR3 covers 17 residues. The trim removed 2 bases at V and 6 bases at J, leaving 12 bases unmatched. The CDR3 DNA follows: TGTGCCAGCAGTTTAGACAGCAGCGGGGAGATAGCCGGGGAGCTGTTTTTT. Residues: CASSLDSSGEIAGELFF.

The V call is TRBV6-6, the J call TRBJ2-7; 7 bases are shared with TRBD1. The germline V gene encodes CDR1 MNHNY and CDR2 SVGAGI (reference sequence). The CDR3 is made up of 14 amino acids. V lost 2 bases and J lost 2; bases outside the gene matches: 3. This CDR3 reads CASSYGQGAYEQYF. In DNA, the CDR3 is TGTGCCAGCAGTTACGGCCAGGGGGCCTACGAGCAGTACTTC.

Regarding this clone: A much larger clone lies a single base off, so this may be a read error. Different DNA sequences within this sample yield the same CDR3. This sequence joins TRBV19 and TRBJ1-1; 7 nucleotides match TRBD1. CDR3 size: 14 residues. Per germline, CDR1 LNHDA and CDR2 SQIVND (reference sequence). The CDR3 is CASSIRQGNTEAFF. The CDR3 DNA follows: TGCGCCAGTAGTATCCGACAGGGGAACACTGAAGCTTTCTTT.

The J gene is TRBJ1-5, the V gene TRBV28, with 7 bases fitting TRBD1. V lost 6 bases and J lost 2; bases outside the gene matches: 7. The germline V gene has CDR1 MDHEN and CDR2 SYDVKM. The CDR3 is 15 residues long. DNA for the CDR3: TGTGCCAGCAGCTACCAGGGGGGAGGCAATCAGCCCCAGCATTTT. This encodes CASSYQGGGNQPQHF.

This chain joins TRBV7-9 and TRBJ2-7; TRBD2 aligns across 15 bases. The CDR3 runs 16 residues. In germline, CDR1 is SEHNR, CDR2 FQNEAQ (reference sequence). V shed 5 bases and J 2 bases; nucleotides not matched to a gene: 4. CDR3 loop: CASSGLAGGRAYEQYF. The CDR3 DNA follows: TGTGCCAGCAGCGGACTAGCGGGAGGGAGAGCCTACGAGCAGTACTTC.

This clone was counted a few times. V and J are TRBV19 and TRBJ2-2, with TRBD2 as a possible D gene (7 bases). The length of the CDR3 is 14 residues. The germline V gene has CDR1 LNHDA and CDR2 SQIVND (reference sequence). Trimming removed 4 bases from V and 3 bases from J, with 9 bases in between. CDR3 region: CASSSGGDTGELFF. In nucleotides, the CDR3 is TGTGCCAGTAGTAGCGGGGGCGACACCGGGGAGCTGTTTTTT.

The genes are TRBV7-2 and TRBJ1-2; D remains ambiguous. Germline values: CDR1 SGHTA, CDR2 FQGNSA. CDR3 length: 13 amino acids. The germline V and J ends were trimmed by 1 base and 4 bases, with 7 bases remaining between them. The CDR3 protein is CASSLETGYGYTF. The CDR3 DNA is TGTGCCAGCAGCTTAGAGACGGGCTATGGCTACACCTTC.

The chain joins TRBV2 to TRBJ2-7, with a tentative D call TRBD2 (5 bases). Germline lookup yields CDR1 SNHLY and CDR2 FYNNEI. The CDR3 covers 12 residues. V shed 5 bases and J shed 5 bases, with 10 bases lying between them. The CDR3 sequence is CASSSGNHEQYF. The CDR3, as DNA: TGTGCCAGCAGTAGCGGCAACCACGAGCAGTACTTC.

The chain joins TRBV7-2 to TRBJ2-2; a possible D gene is TRBD2 (6 bases). V lost 2 bases and J lost 4, with 11 bases in between. CDR1 and CDR2 (germline): SGHTA, FQGNSA. The CDR3 length is 15 residues. Here the CDR3 DNA reads TGTGCCAGCAGCTTATACGGGGGACTCACCGGGGAGCTGTTTTTT. Its protein is CASSLYGGLTGELFF.

This clone was counted between two and nine times. The rearrangement uses TRBV27 and TRBJ1-6; possibly TRBD1 for D (5 bases). The CDR3 is 16 residues long. The V gene's germline CDR1 is MNHEY and CDR2 SMNVEV (reference sequence). Trimming removed 5 bases at V and 0 bases at J, with 11 bases between. The CDR3 sequence: CASSADSSSYNSPLHF. CDR3 DNA sequence: TGTGCCAGCAGTGCCGACAGTAGCTCCTATAATTCACCCCTCCACTTT.

The chain uses TRBV19 and TRBJ2-7, with TRBD1 matching over 7 bases. The V and J ends lost 5 bases and 6 bases, in that order; junction bases with no gene match: 7. The CDR3 extends over 13 amino acids. Germline V CDR1 and CDR2: LNHDA, SQIVND (reference sequence). The DNA for the CDR3 is TGTGCCAGTAGTGCGACCACAGGGGCCGAGCAGTACTTC. This translates into CASSATTGAEQYF.

DNA of the CDR3: TGTGCCAGCAGTCCGTGGACTAGCGGATCCTACGAGCAGTACTTC. It codes for CASSPWTSGSYEQYF. The chain couples TRBV27 to TRBJ2-7; 10 bases fit TRBD2. Germline loops: CDR1 MNHEY, CDR2 SMNVEV (reference sequence). The CDR3 spans 15 residues. V lost 5 bases and J lost 1; bases outside the gene matches: 5.

This clone is a singleton in its sample. V and J are TRBV5-4 and TRBJ1-4, with D unclear. The CDR3 has 15 amino acids. Germline loops: CDR1 SGHNT, CDR2 YYREEE (reference sequence). The V and J ends lost 4 bases and 6 bases respectively, with 16 bases between them. CDR3 residues: CASSTSRVSDEKLFF. CDR3 sequence (DNA): TGTGCCAGCAGCACCTCCCGGGTGAGCGATGAAAAACTGTTTTTT.

V usage is TRBV5-1 and J usage is TRBJ2-3; TRBD2 matches at 15 bases. The CDR3 sequence is 16 residues long. With 3 bases clipped from V and 6 bases from J, the junction kept 5 bases outside the gene matches. Germline V gene data show CDR1 as SGHRS and CDR2 as YFSETQ. CDR3: CASSSGLAGGADTQYF. CDR3 DNA: TGCGCCAGCAGCTCGGGACTAGCGGGAGGTGCCGATACGCAGTATTTT.

This clone appeared once. The V gene is TRBV14, the J gene TRBJ2-1, with a possible D match to TRBD1 (6 bases). This CDR3 is built from 16 residues. The germline gives CDR1 SGHDN, CDR2 FVKESK. V lost 1 base and J lost 10, with 20 bases in between. DNA for the CDR3: TGTGCCAGCAGCCAAGGTCTTGGGCCAGGGGCATTAGAGCAGTTCTTC. It yields the protein CASSQGLGPGALEQFF.

The chain carries TRBV6-5 and TRBJ1-2; 9 bases line up with TRBD1. Per the germline V gene, CDR1 is MNHEY and CDR2 is SVGAGI. The CDR3 consists of 13 residues. V lost 0 bases to trimming and J lost 9 bases; unmatched junction nucleotides: 2. The CDR3 DNA reads TGTGCCAGCAGTTACTCGACAGGGGGTCGCTACACCTTC. Translation gives CASSYSTGGRYTF.

J is TRBJ1-4 and V is TRBV12-1; TRBD1, the D gene given by the table, was not confirmed from the DNA. TRBV12-1 represents a pseudogene. This CDR3 region has 14 residues. CDR3 nucleotides: TGTGCCAGCATGCATAACAGGGGGGAGGAAAAACTGTTTTTT. Translation: CASMHNRGEEKLFF.

This clone counts as medium-sized. J is TRBJ2-7 and V is TRBV11-3, with TRBD1 identical over 7 bases. Per germline, CDR1 SGHNT and CDR2 YENEEA. CDR3 length: 14 amino acids. V lost 8 bases, J lost 7 bases, and 14 bases stayed unmatched. CDR3 in amino acids: CASSARDRAGEQYF. DNA for the CDR3: TGTGCCAGCTCAGCCCGTGACAGGGCCGGAGAGCAGTACTTC.

The chain carries TRBV7-6 and TRBJ2-1; 14 bases are shared with TRBD2. Germline CDR1 and CDR2: SGHVS and FNYEAQ. The V and J ends lost 5 bases and 8 bases, in that order; junction bases with no gene match: 11. The CDR3 has 17 residues. CDR3 amino acids: CASSTGLAGEVYYEQFF. The CDR3 DNA follows: TGTGCCAGCAGCACGGGACTAGCGGGAGAGGTATATTATGAGCAGTTCTTC.

The J gene is TRBJ2-7, the V gene TRBV5-1; 11 nucleotides agree with TRBD2. CDR1 and CDR2 from the germline V gene are SGHRS and YFSETQ. This CDR3 has 17 amino acids. The trim removed 2 bases at V and 4 bases at J, leaving 11 bases unmatched. This CDR3 is CASSFLSTSGKGYEQYF. In DNA form, the CDR3 reads TGCGCCAGCAGCTTCCTCTCGACTAGCGGGAAAGGGTACGAGCAGTACTTC.

The chain has TRBV4-2 and TRBJ2-5; 8 positions match TRBD2. Looked up from germline, CDR1 is LGHNA and CDR2 is YNFKEQ. The CDR3 runs 16 residues. Trimming took 0 bases from V and 7 from J; bases not matched to a gene: 10. This chain's CDR3 is CASSQDGSGGLGTQYF. CDR3 DNA: TGTGCCAGCAGCCAAGATGGGTCGGGAGGGCTGGGGACCCAGTACTTC.

This chain uses TRBV28 with TRBJ2-5; 10 positions match TRBD2. Germline assignment: CDR1 MDHEN and CDR2 SYDVKM. The CDR3 length is 15 residues. V gave up 5 bases and J gave up 1 base; unmatched junction bases: 4. CDR3 DNA: TGTGCCAGCAGTGGGTTAGCGGGGGGCCAAGAGACCCAGTACTTC. This sequence encodes CASSGLAGGQETQYF.

The chain combines TRBV15 with TRBJ1-5; 9 nucleotides match TRBD1. Per the germline V gene, CDR1 is LNHNV and CDR2 is YYDKDF (reference sequence). The ends lost 3 bases at V and 1 base at J; junction bases unmatched: 4. The CDR3 length is 16 residues. The CDR3 reads CATSSGDRGSNQPQHF. CDR3 sequence (DNA): TGTGCCACCAGCAGCGGTGACAGGGGGAGCAATCAGCCCCAGCATTTT.

This clone was counted a single time. The chain carries TRBV27 and TRBJ2-7; the match to TRBD1 covers 10 bases. Per germline, CDR1 MNHEY and CDR2 SMNVEV (reference sequence). The CDR3 sequence is 14 residues long. V lost 3 bases and J lost 6; bases outside the gene matches: 5. CDR3: CASSLGQGRSEQYF. In DNA, the CDR3 is TGTGCCAGCAGTTTGGGACAGGGGCGGAGCGAGCAGTACTTC.

This chain links TRBV19 with TRBJ2-1; D unclear. This CDR3 region has 15 residues. Germline V lookup: CDR1 LNHDA, CDR2 SQIVND (reference sequence). V lost 7 bases, J lost 1 base, and 14 bases lay in between. The CDR3 DNA is TGTGCCAGTACCCCGGGTGAAACTTCCTACAATGAGCAGTTCTTC. This gives the protein CASTPGETSYNEQFF.

The rearrangement links TRBV10-3 to TRBJ2-5; 10 bases are a match to TRBD2. Germline-derived CDR1 and CDR2 are ENHRY and SYGVKD. The V gene end was trimmed by 4 bases and the J gene end by 1 base; junction bases not matched to a gene: 12. CDR3 length equals 18 residues. CDR3 in amino acids: CAISGPGTSVAGQETQYF. In DNA form, the CDR3 reads TGTGCCATCAGTGGTCCCGGGACTAGCGTCGCGGGCCAAGAGACCCAGTACTTC.